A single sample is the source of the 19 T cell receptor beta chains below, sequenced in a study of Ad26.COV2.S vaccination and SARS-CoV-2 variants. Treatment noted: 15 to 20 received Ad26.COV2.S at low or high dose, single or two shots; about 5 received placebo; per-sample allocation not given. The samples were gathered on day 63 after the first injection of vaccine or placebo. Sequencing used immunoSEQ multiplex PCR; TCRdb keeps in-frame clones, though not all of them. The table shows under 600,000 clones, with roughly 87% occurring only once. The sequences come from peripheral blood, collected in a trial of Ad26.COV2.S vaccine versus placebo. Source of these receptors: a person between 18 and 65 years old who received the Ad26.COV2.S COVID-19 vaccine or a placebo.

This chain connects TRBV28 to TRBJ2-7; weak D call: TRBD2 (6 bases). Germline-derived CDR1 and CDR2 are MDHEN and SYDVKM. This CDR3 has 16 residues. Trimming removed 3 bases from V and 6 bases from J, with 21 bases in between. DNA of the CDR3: TGTGCCAGCAGTTTGGAGGGGTCTAGGTCCCTTCGCGAGCAGTACTTC. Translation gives CASSLEGSRSLREQYF.

The CDR3 loop is CASRRSSGRVGDTQYF. The CDR3 coding sequence is TGTGCCAGCAGGAGGTCTAGCGGGAGGGTTGGAGATACGCAGTATTTT. The J gene is TRBJ2-3, the V gene TRBV2; 12 nucleotides match TRBD2. Trimming took 6 bases from V and 5 from J; bases not matched to a gene: 9. Germline loops: CDR1 SNHLY, CDR2 FYNNEI. CDR3 length: 16 amino acids.

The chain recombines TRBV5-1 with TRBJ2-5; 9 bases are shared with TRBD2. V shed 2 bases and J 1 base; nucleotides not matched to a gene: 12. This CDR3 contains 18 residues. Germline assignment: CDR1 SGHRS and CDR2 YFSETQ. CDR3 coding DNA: TGCGCCAGCAGCTTCTCGGGGACTAGCAGAGGAGGCCAAGAGACCCAGTACTTC. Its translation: CASSFSGTSRGGQETQYF. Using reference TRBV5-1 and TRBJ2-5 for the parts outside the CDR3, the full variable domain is KAGVTQTPRYLIKTRGQQVTLSCSPISGHRSVSWYQQTPGQGLQFLFEYFSETQRNKGNFPGRFSGRQFSNSRSEMNVSTLELGDSALYLCASSFSGTSRGGQETQYFGPGTRLLVL.

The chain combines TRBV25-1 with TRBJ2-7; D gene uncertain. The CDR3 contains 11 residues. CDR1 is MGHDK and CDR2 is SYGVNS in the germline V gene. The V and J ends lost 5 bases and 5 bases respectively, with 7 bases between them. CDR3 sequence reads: CASSSGHEQYF. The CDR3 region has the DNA TGTGCCAGCAGTAGTGGGCACGAGCAGTACTTC.

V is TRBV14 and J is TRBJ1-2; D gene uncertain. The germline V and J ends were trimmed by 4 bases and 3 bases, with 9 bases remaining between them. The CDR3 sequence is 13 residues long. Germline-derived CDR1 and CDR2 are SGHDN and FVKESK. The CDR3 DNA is TGTGCCAGCAGCCGTCAGGTTGACTATGGCTACACCTTC. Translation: CASSRQVDYGYTF. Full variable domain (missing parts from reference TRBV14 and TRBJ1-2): EAGVTQFPSHSVIEKGQTVTLRCDPISGHDNLYWYRRVMGKEIKFLLHFVKESKQDESGMPNNRFLAERTGGTYSTLKVQPAELEDSGVYFCASSRQVDYGYTFGSGTRLTVV.

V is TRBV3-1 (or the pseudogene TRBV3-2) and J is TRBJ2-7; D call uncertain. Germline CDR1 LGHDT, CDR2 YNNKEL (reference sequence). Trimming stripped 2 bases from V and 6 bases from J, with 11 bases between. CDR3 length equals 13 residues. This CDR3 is CASSQLVAAEQYF. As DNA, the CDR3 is TGTGCCAGCAGCCAATTGGTGGCGGCCGAGCAGTACTTC.

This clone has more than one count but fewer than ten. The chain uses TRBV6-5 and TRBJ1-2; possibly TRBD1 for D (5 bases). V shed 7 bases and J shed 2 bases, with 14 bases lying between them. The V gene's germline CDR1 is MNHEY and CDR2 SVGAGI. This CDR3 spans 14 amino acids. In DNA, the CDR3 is TGTGCCAGCAAGCCCGGGACGGTGAACTATGGCTACACCTTC. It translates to CASKPGTVNYGYTF.

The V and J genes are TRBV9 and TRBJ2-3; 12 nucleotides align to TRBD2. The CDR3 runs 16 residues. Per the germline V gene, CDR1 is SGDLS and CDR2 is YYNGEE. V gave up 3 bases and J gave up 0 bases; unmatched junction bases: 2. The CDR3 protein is CASSEGLAGSTDTQYF. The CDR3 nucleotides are TGTGCCAGCAGCGAAGGACTAGCGGGGAGCACAGATACGCAGTATTTT.

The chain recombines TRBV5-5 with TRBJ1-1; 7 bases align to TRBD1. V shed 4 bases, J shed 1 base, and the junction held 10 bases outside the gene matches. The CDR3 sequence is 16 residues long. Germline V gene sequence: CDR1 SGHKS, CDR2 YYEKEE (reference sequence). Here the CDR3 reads CASSRGSGQANTEAFF. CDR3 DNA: TGTGCCAGCAGCCGCGGATCTGGACAGGCGAACACTGAAGCTTTCTTT.

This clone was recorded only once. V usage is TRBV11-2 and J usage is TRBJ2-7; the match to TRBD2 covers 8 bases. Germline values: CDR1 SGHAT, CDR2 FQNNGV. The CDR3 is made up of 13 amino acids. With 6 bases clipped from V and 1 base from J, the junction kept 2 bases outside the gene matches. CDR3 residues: CASRPSGSYEQYF. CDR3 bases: TGTGCCAGCAGACCTAGCGGGTCCTACGAGCAGTACTTC. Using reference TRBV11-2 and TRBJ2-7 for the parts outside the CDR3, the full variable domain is EAGVAQSPRYKIIEKRQSVAFWCNPISGHATLYWYQQILGQGPKLLIQFQNNGVVDDSQLPKDRFSAERLKGVDSTLKIQPAKLEDSAVYLCASRPSGSYEQYFGPGTRLTVT.

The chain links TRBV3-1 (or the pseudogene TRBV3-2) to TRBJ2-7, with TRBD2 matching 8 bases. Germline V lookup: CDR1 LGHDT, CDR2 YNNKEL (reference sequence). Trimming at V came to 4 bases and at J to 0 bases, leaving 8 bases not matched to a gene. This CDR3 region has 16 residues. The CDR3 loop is CASSLNWAGGSYEQYF. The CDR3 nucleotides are TGTGCCAGCAGCCTTAACTGGGCGGGGGGCTCCTACGAGCAGTACTTC.

CDR3: CASSLRRSDTDTQYF. The CDR3, as DNA: TGCGCCAGCAGCTTGAGGCGCTCCGACACAGATACGCAGTATTTT. This sequence joins TRBV5-1 and TRBJ2-3; D remains unclear. The CDR3 extends over 15 amino acids. Between the trimmed V and J ends, which lost 1 base and 2 bases, there was a span of 11 bases. Germline assignment: CDR1 SGHRS and CDR2 YFSETQ.

Here the CDR3 DNA reads TGTGCCAGCAGCTTGGAGGGAAAACTGTTTTTT. It yields the protein CASSLEGKLFF. The chain joins TRBV12-3 or TRBV12-4 to TRBJ1-4, with D unresolved. The CDR3 length is 11 residues. V was trimmed by 6 bases and J by 10 bases, leaving 9 bases between them.

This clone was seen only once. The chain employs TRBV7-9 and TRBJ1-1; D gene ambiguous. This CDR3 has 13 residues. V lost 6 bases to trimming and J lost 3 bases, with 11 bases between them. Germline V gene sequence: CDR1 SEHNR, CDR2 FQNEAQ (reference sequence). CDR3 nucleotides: TGTGCCAGCAGTTATCCTAGGGACACTGAAGCTTTCTTT. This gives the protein CASSYPRDTEAFF.

The CDR3 sequence: CASSLAGANTEAFF. CDR3 DNA sequence: TGTGCCAGCAGTTTGGCCGGTGCGAACACTGAAGCTTTCTTT. This chain links TRBV28 with TRBJ1-1, with unresolved D. The CDR3 has 14 residues. Trimming took off 3 bases at V and 1 base at J, with 9 bases between the two ends. Germline loops: CDR1 MDHEN, CDR2 SYDVKM.

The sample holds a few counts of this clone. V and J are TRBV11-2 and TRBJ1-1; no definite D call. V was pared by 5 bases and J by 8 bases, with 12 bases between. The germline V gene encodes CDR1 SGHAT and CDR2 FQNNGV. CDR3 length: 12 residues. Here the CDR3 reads CASSPTAREAFF. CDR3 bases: TGTGCCAGCAGCCCAACCGCCAGGGAAGCTTTCTTT.

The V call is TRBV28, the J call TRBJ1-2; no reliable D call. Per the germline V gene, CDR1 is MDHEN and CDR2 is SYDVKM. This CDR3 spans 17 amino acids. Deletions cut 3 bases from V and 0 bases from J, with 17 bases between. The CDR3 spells CASSFLYGRRTNYGYTF. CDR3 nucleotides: TGTGCCAGCAGTTTCTTATATGGCAGGAGAACTAACTATGGCTACACCTTC.

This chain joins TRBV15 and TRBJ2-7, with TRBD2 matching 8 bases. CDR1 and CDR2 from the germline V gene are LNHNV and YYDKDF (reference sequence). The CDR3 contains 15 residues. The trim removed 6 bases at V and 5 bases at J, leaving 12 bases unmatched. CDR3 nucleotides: TGTGCCACCAGTATGAGTTTAGCGGGAAAGAACGAGCAGTACTTC. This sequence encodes CATSMSLAGKNEQYF.

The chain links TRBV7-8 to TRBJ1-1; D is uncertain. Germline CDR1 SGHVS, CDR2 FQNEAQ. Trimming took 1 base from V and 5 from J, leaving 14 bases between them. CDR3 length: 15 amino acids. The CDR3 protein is CASSLGRGRVTEAFF. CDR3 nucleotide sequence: TGTGCCAGCAGCTTAGGTCGAGGGCGAGTGACTGAAGCTTTCTTT.